Following are 17 T cell receptor beta chains from one sample sequenced in a study of OX40 agonist ivuxolimab in advanced cancers. Libraries were prepared by immunoSEQ multiplex PCR; TCRdb keeps only in-frame clonotypes and omits some of them. The data contain 69,000 or so clones, more than 70% of them singletons. The specimen was CD4+ or CD8+ T cells sorted from blood, collected in a trial of the OX40 agonist ivuxolimab. All receptors derive from an adult with an advanced solid tumor such as melanoma, head and neck, liver or kidney cancer.

The chain uses TRBV5-1 and TRBJ1-2; D perhaps matches TRBD1 (6 bases). Germline values: CDR1 SGHRS, CDR2 YFSETQ. With 1 base removed from V and 1 base from J, the gap between germline ends came to 14 bases. The length of the CDR3 is 16 residues. The CDR3: CASSLTTGKINYGYTF. CDR3 bases: TGCGCCAGCAGCTTGACGACAGGAAAAATTAACTATGGCTACACCTTC.

The rearrangement links TRBV5-4 to TRBJ2-3; 9 positions match TRBD2. Germline V gives CDR1 SGHNT, CDR2 YYREEE (reference sequence). CDR3 length: 16 amino acids. Trimming cost V 4 bases and J 1 base; bases outside gene matches: 7. The CDR3 DNA follows: TGTGCCAGCAGCGATGCGGGGGGGCGTGGCACAGATACGCAGTATTTT. It is translated as CASSDAGGRGTDTQYF.

This sequence joins TRBV29-1 and TRBJ2-7, with TRBD1 as a possible D gene (5 bases). The CDR3 length is 12 residues. Germline assignment: CDR1 SQVTM and CDR2 ANQGSEA. V dropped 3 bases and J dropped 5 bases, with 11 bases sitting between them. The CDR3 sequence is CSVDREGDEQYF. DNA of the CDR3: TGCAGCGTTGACAGGGAAGGAGACGAGCAGTACTTC.

The chain couples TRBV6-1 to TRBJ2-3; no clear D. The germline V gene has CDR1 MNHNS and CDR2 SASEGT. V lost 3 bases, J lost 0 bases, and 4 bases lay in between. The CDR3 extends over 13 amino acids. CDR3 residues: CASSDGSTDTQYF. The DNA of the CDR3 is TGTGCCAGCAGTGACGGTAGCACAGATACGCAGTATTTT.

This chain joins TRBV2 and TRBJ1-6; possible D gene TRBD1, 5 bases. This CDR3 spans 14 amino acids. Trimming stripped 7 bases from V and 8 bases from J, with 15 bases between. Per germline, CDR1 SNHLY and CDR2 FYNNEI. CDR3 protein: CASTEGLGYSPLHF. As DNA, the CDR3 is TGTGCCAGCACCGAGGGGCTGGGATATTCACCCCTCCACTTT. Variable domain in full (rest from reference TRBV2 and TRBJ1-6): EPEVTQTPSHQVTQMGQEVILRCVPISNHLYFYWYRQILGQKVEFLVSFYNNEISEKSEIFDDQFSVERPDGSNFTLKIRSTKLEDSAMYFCASTEGLGYSPLHFGNGTRLTVT.

The chain has TRBV9 and TRBJ2-3, with TRBD2 matching 9 bases. The V and J ends lost 5 bases and 3 bases, in that order; junction bases with no gene match: 4. The V gene's germline CDR1 is SGDLS and CDR2 YYNGEE. The CDR3 runs to 14 residues. CDR3 bases: TGTGCCAGCAGTATTAGCGGGGGTACAGATACGCAGTATTTT. Translating it yields CASSISGGTDTQYF.

J is TRBJ1-2 and V is TRBV2; D is perhaps TRBD1 (5 bases). This CDR3 has 15 amino acids. Trimming shortened V by 5 bases and J by 3 bases, and 16 bases separated the two germline ends. Germline loops: CDR1 SNHLY, CDR2 FYNNEI. In nucleotides, the CDR3 is TGTGCCAGCAGTAAGGGGACCCCGGGTTACTATGGCTACACCTTC. Protein: CASSKGTPGYYGYTF. Combining the CDR3 with reference TRBV2 and TRBJ1-2 gives the whole variable domain EPEVTQTPSHQVTQMGQEVILRCVPISNHLYFYWYRQILGQKVEFLVSFYNNEISEKSEIFDDQFSVERPDGSNFTLKIRSTKLEDSAMYFCASSKGTPGYYGYTFGSGTRLTVV.

The genes are TRBV15 and TRBJ2-7; no firm D call. Germline lookup yields CDR1 LNHNV and CDR2 YYDKDF (reference sequence). CDR3 length: 15 residues. V was shortened by 8 bases and J by 0 bases, with 17 bases between the two germline ends. The CDR3 loop is CATALGATFSYEQYF. CDR3 DNA sequence: TGTGCCACCGCTCTTGGAGCCACATTCTCCTACGAGCAGTACTTC.

This clone was seen only a few times. V usage is TRBV28 and J usage is TRBJ1-6; D is undetermined. This CDR3 has 15 residues. Germline assignment: CDR1 MDHEN and CDR2 SYDVKM. Trimming removed 5 bases from V and 2 bases from J, with 10 bases in between. The CDR3 nucleotides read TGTGCCAGCAGTGGGAGGGTCGCCTATAATTCACCCCTCCACTTT. This codes for CASSGRVAYNSPLHF.

The chain combines TRBV19 with TRBJ1-1; D gene uncertain. Germline V gives CDR1 LNHDA, CDR2 SQIVND (reference sequence). The CDR3 covers 14 residues. V was pared by 3 bases and J by 7 bases, with 15 bases between. Here the CDR3 reads CASSMTRPRLEAFF. DNA of the CDR3: TGTGCCAGTAGTATGACCAGGCCGCGCCTTGAAGCTTTCTTT.

This chain uses TRBV11-2 with TRBJ2-1; 7 bases are a match to TRBD1. Germline V lookup: CDR1 SGHAT, CDR2 FQNNGV. The CDR3 has 15 amino acids. V trimming: 2 bases; J trimming: 10 bases; junction bases outside the gene matches: 11. The CDR3 is CASSLWTTGEREQFF. The CDR3 DNA reads as TGTGCCAGCAGCTTATGGACAACAGGGGAAAGGGAGCAGTTCTTC.

This chain joins TRBV2 and TRBJ2-5; no reliable D call. Per germline, CDR1 SNHLY and CDR2 FYNNEI. The CDR3 length is 14 residues. The V end lost 2 bases, the J end lost 3 bases, and 10 bases lay between the germline ends. CDR3: CASSEWGREETQYF. Written as DNA, the CDR3 is TGTGCCAGCAGTGAATGGGGTCGGGAAGAGACCCAGTACTTC.

The genes are TRBV5-5 and TRBJ2-3; 8 bases line up with TRBD2. Per germline, CDR1 SGHKS and CDR2 YYEKEE (reference sequence). V lost 2 bases and J lost 5; bases outside the gene matches: 4. CDR3 size: 14 residues. The CDR3 here is CASSFAGGGDTQYF. Written as DNA, the CDR3 is TGTGCCAGCAGCTTTGCGGGGGGCGGAGATACGCAGTATTTT. The whole variable domain, filled in from reference TRBV5-5 and TRBJ2-3, reads DAGVTQSPTHLIKTRGQQVTLRCSPISGHKSVSWYQQVLGQGPQFIFQYYEKEERGRGNFPDRFSARQFPNYSSELNVNALLLGDSALYLCASSFAGGGDTQYFGPGTRLTVL.

This clone was seen only a few times. This sequence joins TRBV2 and TRBJ2-7, with a tentative D call TRBD1 (6 bases). Germline V lookup: CDR1 SNHLY, CDR2 FYNNEI. V was cut by 6 bases and J by 2 bases, with 14 bases left in between. The CDR3 spans 14 residues. The CDR3 region has the DNA TGTGCCAGCAGCTGGGGGCAAGGGGCCTACGAGCAGTACTTC. Encoded protein: CASSWGQGAYEQYF. Filled out from reference TRBV2 and TRBJ2-7, the complete variable domain reads EPEVTQTPSHQVTQMGQEVILRCVPISNHLYFYWYRQILGQKVEFLVSFYNNEISEKSEIFDDQFSVERPDGSNFTLKIRSTKLEDSAMYFCASSWGQGAYEQYFGPGTRLTVT.

This clone is a singleton in its sample. The CDR3 loop reads CASSLEGGAGTQYF. As DNA, the CDR3 is TGCGCCAGCAGCTTGGAGGGGGGGGCCGGGACCCAGTACTTC. This sequence joins TRBV5-1 and TRBJ2-5; a weak D match, TRBD2 (7 bases). This CDR3 has 14 amino acids. Trimming removed 0 bases at V and 7 bases at J, with 13 bases between. Germline V gene sequence: CDR1 SGHRS, CDR2 YFSETQ.

The chain carries TRBV2 and TRBJ1-6; D is possibly TRBD1 (6 bases). This CDR3 has 14 residues. Germline assignment: CDR1 SNHLY and CDR2 FYNNEI. V was cut by 9 bases and J by 6 bases, with 15 bases left in between. The CDR3 sequence is CASTRQAGNSPLHF. For the CDR3, the DNA is TGTGCCAGTACCAGACAGGCTGGTAATTCACCCCTCCACTTT.

The chain carries TRBV6-5 and TRBJ1-4; TRBD1 matches at 9 bases. CDR3 length: 14 residues. The germline CDR1 and CDR2 sequences are MNHEY and SVGAGI. Germline trimming cut 6 bases from V and 4 bases from J; bases unmatched to any gene: 3. The CDR3 DNA is TGTGCCAGCAGACAGGGGGCCTATAATGAAAAACTGTTTTTT. Translated: CASRQGAYNEKLFF.